The entry below gives a single T cell receptor beta chain sequence along with its context. This clonotype occurred a few times. Its recognized antigen is unknown. The sample holds no much larger clone one base away, and base qualities are not on file. This entry belongs to a study of blood T cells in healthy people across ages (dated by TCRdb to between 2015 and 2016). In terms of the full investigation: In model experiments, roughly one uniquely barcoded TCR beta cDNA molecule per two T cells was captured by template switching. The study analyzed two additional independent replicas of 1 million unique cDNA reads from the same blood draw for two donors, one aged 18 to 29 and one aged 80 or older. The donors were divided into four age groups: young (average around 17 years), middle-aged (roughly 40), aged (about 56) and long-lived (roughly 88). The study measured age-related changes in TCR beta repertoire diversity using deep sequencing normalized with unique cDNA molecular identifiers. Donors of different ages were randomly distributed across sequencing lanes to avoid experimental bias. General conclusions and limits of the study: The percentage of naive T cells measured by flow cytometry correlated strongly with observed TCR beta diversity. Because donor CMV infection status was unknown, age-related changes in expanded clonotypes were potentially confounded. As age increased, observed TCR beta diversity per million T cells dropped in a roughly linear way, and a significant reduction was already evident by age 40. Bulk unsorted PBMC profiling prevented conclusive comparison of naive and antigen-experienced compartments. Estimates of total diversity based on one million sequenced T cells were regarded as lower bounds and as underestimates. Compared with the aged group, the long-lived group had more naive CD4+ T cells, fewer expanded clones and increased TCR diversity, a pattern suggesting age selection.

The library came from 5' RACE. The instrument given in TCRdb is Illumina HiSeq 2500. A second PCR of roughly 7 to 11 cycles was performed with a sample-barcoded 5' primer and a J-beta primer mix. Each TCR beta cDNA molecule received a unique molecular identifier from a template-switch 5' adaptor carrying 12 random nucleotides. Each sample yielded at least 2.5 million CDR3-containing paired-end reads. All of the RNA was converted into first-strand cDNA using the Mint cDNA synthesis kit, with a TRBC-specific oligonucleotide serving as the primer. Following uracil-DNA glycosylase treatment, a first 18-cycle PCR with universal primers M1SS and BC2_uni_R was performed on all cDNA. Processing in the source paper ran as follows. Normalization of each sample was performed by random selection of 1 million high-quality reads, each carrying a distinct molecular identifier. Instead of being binned into consensus sequences, reads that shared molecular identifiers were thrown out. CDR3 identification, clonotype clustering and error correction used MiTCR with a Q25 quality threshold and the strictest error-elimination algorithm. A nonparametric unseen species model with Euler transformation was used to estimate lower-bound total TCR beta diversity. TCRdb ran its own pipeline on the public reads, namely fastp trimming at Q25 and MiXCR clone calling, and kept in-frame beta chains. Here each entry gathers all rows of one CDR3 protein and keeps the most common genes and DNA. These V and J calls derive from TCRdb rather than the authors' analysis. The sample yields hundreds of thousands of distinct CDR3 sequences; over 45% were counted once. The biggest ten clones account for roughly a third of the sample.

Systemically healthy Caucasian individuals from Russia, approximately 39 in total and aged roughly 6 to 100 years, were included as donors. Each donor gave 8.5 to 10 milliliters of peripheral blood, collected into EDTA-treated Vacutainer tubes. Ficoll-Paque density-gradient centrifugation was used to isolate PBMCs, with at least 6 million per sample. Trizol reagent was used to extract total RNA from the PBMCs, yielding at least 6 micrograms per sample. The percentages of naive CD45RAhigh/CD27high T cells were determined by flow cytometry on a PBMC aliquot from every donor. The CDR3 covers 17 residues, taking in both the cysteine and the phenylalanine. Of all the DNA, just the CDR3 is kept, 51 bases in frame from base 1.

Here the chain combines TRBV21-1 and TRBJ2-3; no check of the table's D call, TRBD1, against the DNA was made. TRBV21-1 is tagged as a pseudogene. The TCR sequence derives from a woman aged 55-70 years in good health. The specimen was blood. The nucleotides are TGTGCCAGCAGCAGCCAACTCCCGGGACTATGCACAGATACGCAGTATTTT. It codes for CASSSQLPGLCTDTQYF.